This T cell receptor (beta chain) came from a study of blood T cell repertoires in COVID-19. Method: immunoSEQ multiplex PCR; TCRdb's copy keeps in-frame clones and lacks some. The sample shows around 110,000 clones, 82% of them seen only once. Per the germline V gene, CDR1 is KGHSH and CDR2 is LQKENI. V was clipped by 0 bases and J by 0 bases, with 6 bases between them. This CDR3 comprises 15 residues. Of note for this clone: The sample carries other DNA sequences with the same CDR3.

The rearrangement links TRBV18 to TRBJ1-3; D is unresolved. The sample consisted of peripheral blood. The receptor was derived from a man between 65 and 85 years old with acute or convalescent COVID-19. Here the CDR3 DNA reads TGTGCCAGCTCACCACCGGGCTCCTCTGGAAACACCATATATTTT. This sequence encodes CASSPPGSSGNTIYF.